This record covers a single T cell receptor (beta chain). The sample is drawn from a study of cytomegalovirus exposure and HLA in healthy donors. The PCR made use of 60 Vbeta and 13 Jbeta primers. Sequencing was performed with immunoSEQ multiplex PCR; in TCRdb, only in-frame clones are kept and a portion is missing. The data contain fewer than 120,000 clones, 75% to 90% of them singletons. Sequencing used PBMCs. This sequence was found in a man between 35 and 55 years old in good health and CMV-seronegative.

The DNA of the CDR3 is TGTGCCAGCAGTCCACCGGGACAGGGCGACGAGCAGTACTTC. Amino acid sequence: CASSPPGQGDEQYF. V gene TRBV28 combines with J gene TRBJ2-7, with 9 bases aligning to TRBD1. V was pared by 5 bases and J by 5 bases, with 7 bases of the junction left unmatched. In germline, CDR1 is MDHEN, CDR2 SYDVKM. The CDR3 is 14 amino acids.